A single sample gave rise to the 8 T cell receptor beta chains below, sequenced in a study of technical replicates of blood from four donors (dated by TCRdb to 2017 to 2019). The library was generated by the immunoSEQ multiplex PCR assay. TCRdb holds this immuneACCESS table with in-frame rearrangements only. Some clones are missing; in checked studies, unresolved V genes explain under half, and the rest has no known cause. This sample has roughly 80,000 clones in its table, and 90% to 95% of those were observed once. The leading ten clones occupy around 0.24% of the sample. Sequenced material: T cells isolated from PBMCs. Every receptor here comes from a human donor in good health.

V is TRBV18 and J is TRBJ1-2; a possible D gene is TRBD1 (6 bases). The CDR3 covers 16 residues. V lost 3 bases to trimming and J lost 4 bases, with 18 bases between them. Germline V gene sequence: CDR1 KGHSH, CDR2 LQKENI. The CDR3 sequence: CASSPSIPGTSYGYTF. The CDR3 DNA follows: TGTGCCAGCTCACCCTCCATTCCCGGGACAAGCTATGGCTACACCTTC.

CDR3 residues: CASRLPYRGSGANVLTF. DNA for the CDR3: TGCGCCAGCAGACTTCCGTACAGGGGCTCTGGGGCCAACGTCCTGACTTTC. The chain is built from TRBV5-1 and TRBJ2-6, with 7 positions matching TRBD1. V shed 5 bases, J shed 0 bases, and the junction held 8 bases outside the gene matches. CDR3 length: 17 amino acids. From germline, CDR1 is SGHRS and CDR2 YFSETQ.

The chain links TRBV6-1 to TRBJ1-3; TRBD1 might be the D (6 bases). V was clipped by 7 bases and J by 3 bases, with 13 bases between them. Germline CDR1 is MNHNS and CDR2 is SASEGT. The CDR3 consists of 14 residues. The chain's CDR3 is CASITRGYGNTIYF. CDR3 DNA sequence: TGTGCCAGCATAACAAGGGGGTATGGAAACACCATATATTTT.

V gene TRBV6-1 combines with J gene TRBJ2-1, with 8 nucleotides matching TRBD2. This CDR3 region has 15 residues. V lost 2 bases, J lost 7 bases, and 7 bases stayed unmatched. Germline loops: CDR1 MNHNS, CDR2 SASEGT. The CDR3 loop is CASSEREGHKNEQFF. CDR3 sequence (DNA): TGTGCCAGCAGTGAACGGGAGGGCCATAAAAATGAGCAGTTCTTC.

The V gene is TRBV9, the J gene TRBJ2-3; D possibly corresponds to TRBD1 (6 bases). V was shortened by 4 bases and J by 0 bases, with 12 bases between the two germline ends. This CDR3 contains 15 residues. Germline lookup yields CDR1 SGDLS and CDR2 YYNGEE. CDR3 sequence reads: CASSLRTASTDTQYF. Written as DNA, the CDR3 is TGTGCCAGCAGCCTCCGGACAGCTAGCACAGATACGCAGTATTTT.

The chain employs TRBV6-1 and TRBJ1-1; no reliable D call. Trimming left V 3 bases short and J 2 bases short, with 19 bases between. The germline V gene encodes CDR1 MNHNS and CDR2 SASEGT. The CDR3 runs to 17 residues. The CDR3 region is CASSDLMLNNRNTEAFF. CDR3 DNA: TGTGCCAGCAGTGATTTGATGTTGAATAACAGAAACACTGAAGCTTTCTTT.

This clone showed up just once. V usage is TRBV7-9 and J usage is TRBJ2-1; a weak D match, TRBD2 (6 bases). V shed 5 bases and J shed 9 bases, with 17 bases lying between them. In germline, CDR1 is SEHNR, CDR2 FQNEAQ (reference sequence). This CDR3 spans 14 amino acids. The CDR3 bases are TGTGCCAGCAGCCTTCCGACTAGAAAGGGTGAGCAGTTCTTC. Amino acids: CASSLPTRKGEQFF.

The chain uses TRBV7-2 and TRBJ2-1, with 8 positions matching TRBD2. After removal of 6 bases from V and 6 bases from J, the junction contained 10 bases not matched to a gene. CDR3 length: 15 residues. Germline V gene sequence: CDR1 SGHTA, CDR2 FQGNSA. CDR3 in DNA: TGTGCCAGCAGGCATCCGGGACTAGGTTCCAATGAGCAGTTCTTC. It is translated as CASRHPGLGSNEQFF.